The clone carrying this T cell receptor (beta chain) appeared a single time. The antigen is not known. The CDR3 is 11 amino acids. CDR1 ENHRY and CDR2 SYGVKD come from the germline V gene. Deletions cut 8 bases from V and 1 base from J, with 6 bases between. This table comes from immunoSEQ multiplex PCR, and its TCRdb copy is limited to in-frame clones, with some not included. The table records fewer than 200,000 clones, more than 80% of them present only once. This sample was taken from a study of T cell responses to AZD1222 COVID-19 vaccine. Study results and limitations: Among spike-specific TCRs, nearly half reportedly target unmutated variant regions.

The sequence was obtained from an adult who received the MenACWY meningococcal vaccine as a control. This specimen was peripheral blood, taken 28 days after the second dose of the MenACWY control vaccine. This chain links TRBV10-3 with TRBJ2-7, with D possibly being TRBD2 (5 bases). The CDR3 DNA sequence: TGTGCCATCCGGACTTCCTACGAGCAGTACTTC. Its protein product is CAIRTSYEQYF.